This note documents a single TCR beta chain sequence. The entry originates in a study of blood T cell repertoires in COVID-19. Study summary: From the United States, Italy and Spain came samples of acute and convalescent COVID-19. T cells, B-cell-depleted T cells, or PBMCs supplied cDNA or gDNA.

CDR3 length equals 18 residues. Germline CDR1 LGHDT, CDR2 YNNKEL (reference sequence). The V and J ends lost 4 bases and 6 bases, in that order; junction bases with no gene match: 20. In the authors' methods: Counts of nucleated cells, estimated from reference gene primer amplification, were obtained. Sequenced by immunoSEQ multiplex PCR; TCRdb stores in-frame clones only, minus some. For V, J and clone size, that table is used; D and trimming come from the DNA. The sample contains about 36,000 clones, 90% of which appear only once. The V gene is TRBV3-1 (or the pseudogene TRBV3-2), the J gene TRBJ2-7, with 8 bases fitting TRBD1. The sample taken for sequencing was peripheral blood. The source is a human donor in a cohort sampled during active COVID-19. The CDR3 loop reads CASSLKAGTGSTRGEQYF. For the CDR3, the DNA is TGTGCCAGCAGCCTAAAAGCCGGGACAGGTTCGACCCGGGGCGAGCAGTACTTC.